One sample yielded the 16 T cell receptor beta chains listed below, sequenced in a study of T cells in placental villitis. Sequencing used immunoSEQ v4. Libraries were prepared by immunoSEQ multiplex PCR; TCRdb keeps only in-frame clonotypes and omits some of them. Found here are 6,300 or so clones, roughly 78% of them singletons; the top ten hold 7% to 10%. Sequencing was performed on placental tissue containing maternal and fetal cells. The origin of the receptors is a human patient with infectious villitis; the placental T cells may come from both mother and fetus.

The chain is built from TRBV7-9 and TRBJ2-5; 10 bases align to TRBD2. V lost 0 bases to trimming and J lost 4 bases; unmatched junction nucleotides: 2. Germline CDR1 and CDR2: SEHNR and FQNEAQ (reference sequence). The CDR3 runs to 15 residues. The CDR3 here is CASSLASGGPETQYF. CDR3 nucleotide sequence: TGTGCCAGCAGCTTAGCTAGCGGGGGGCCAGAGACCCAGTACTTC.

The chain links TRBV7-9 to TRBJ1-1, with D tentatively TRBD1 (6 bases). The CDR3 has 13 amino acids. V was shortened by 7 bases and J by 5 bases, with 14 bases between the two germline ends. The germline V gene encodes CDR1 SEHNR and CDR2 FQNEAQ (reference sequence). CDR3 DNA sequence: TGTGCCAGCACCCCAGGGGTCGGGACTGAAGCTTTCTTT. It codes for CASTPGVGTEAFF.

V is TRBV2 and J is TRBJ1-2; D unclear. The CDR3 loop spans 14 amino acids. The V gene's germline CDR1 is SNHLY and CDR2 FYNNEI. Trimming removed 8 bases at V and 2 bases at J, with 15 bases between. The CDR3 DNA reads as TGTGCCAGCCGCGCTTTGTTTGGGAACTATGGCTACACCTTC. Protein product: CASRALFGNYGYTF.

The rearrangement links TRBV9 to TRBJ2-1; possible D gene TRBD2, 5 bases. Deletions cut 3 bases from V and 4 bases from J, with 11 bases between. The CDR3 is 14 amino acids. Germline values: CDR1 SGDLS, CDR2 YYNGEE. The CDR3 nucleotides are TGTGCCAGCAGCGGATCTCGGGGTTACAATGAGCAGTTCTTC. It translates to CASSGSRGYNEQFF.

The gene calls are TRBV3-1 (or the pseudogene TRBV3-2) and TRBJ2-1; unclear D gene. Germline V lookup: CDR1 LGHDT, CDR2 YNNKEL (reference sequence). V dropped 5 bases and J dropped 6 bases, with 11 bases sitting between them. CDR3 length: 13 residues. The CDR3 loop reads CASSLSRPNEQFF. CDR3 DNA: TGTGCCAGCAGCTTGAGCCGACCCAATGAGCAGTTCTTC.

CDR3 region: CATGQGSEQFF. The CDR3, as DNA: TGTGCCACGGGACAGGGGTCTGAGCAGTTCTTC. The chain combines TRBV2 with TRBJ2-1; 10 positions match TRBD1. In germline, CDR1 is SNHLY, CDR2 FYNNEI. The CDR3 covers 11 residues. V lost 10 bases to trimming and J lost 9 bases; unmatched junction nucleotides: 3.

The CDR3 sequence is CASSYQGVGEQFF. The DNA of the CDR3 is TGTGCCAGTAGTTACCAGGGCGTAGGGGAGCAGTTCTTC. This sequence joins TRBV19 and TRBJ2-1; TRBD1 might be the D (5 bases). V shed 5 bases and J shed 10 bases, with 15 bases lying between them. There are 13 residues in the CDR3. In germline, CDR1 is LNHDA, CDR2 SQIVND (reference sequence).

The rearrangement joins TRBV24-1 to TRBJ2-1; 10 nucleotides match TRBD1. Trimming removed 4 bases from V and 5 bases from J; junction bases left unmatched: 4. Germline CDR1 is KGHDR and CDR2 is SFDVKD. The CDR3 runs to 15 residues. The CDR3: CATSDGTGEDNEQFF. DNA of the CDR3: TGTGCCACCAGTGACGGGACAGGGGAGGACAATGAGCAGTTCTTC.

V and J are TRBV6-5 and TRBJ1-6, with D possibly TRBD1 on 6 matching bases. V shed 11 bases and J shed 12 bases, with 23 bases lying between them. Germline loops: CDR1 MNHEY, CDR2 SVGAGI. The CDR3 is 14 amino acids. DNA of the CDR3: TGTGCCGGTCGGACAGCTTCAGGAGGGGAACCCCTCCACTTT. Residues: CAGRTASGGEPLHF.

The rearrangement links TRBV7-2 to TRBJ2-6; D might be TRBD1 (5 bases). Germline CDR1 and CDR2: SGHTA and FQGNSA. V gave up 7 bases and J gave up 0 bases, with 22 bases separating them. The CDR3 spans 19 residues. CDR3 region: CASTKRAAWGHSGANVLTF. DNA for the CDR3: TGTGCCAGCACCAAAAGGGCAGCCTGGGGCCACTCTGGGGCCAACGTCCTGACTTTC.

The chain employs TRBV5-6 and TRBJ1-3; 8 bases are shared with TRBD1. The CDR3 has 16 amino acids. Trimming removed 4 bases from V and 6 bases from J; junction bases left unmatched: 12. Germline CDR1 reads SGHDT; CDR2 reads YYEEEE. The CDR3 nucleotides read TGTGCCAGCAGCCCGGTCGGTGCAGGGGGCAAAAACACCATATATTTT. The encoded protein is CASSPVGAGGKNTIYF.

This chain links TRBV18 with TRBJ1-1, with 7 bases matching TRBD1. The ends lost 6 bases at V and 7 bases at J; junction bases unmatched: 8. Germline CDR1 reads KGHSH; CDR2 reads LQKENI. The CDR3 loop spans 13 amino acids. CDR3 amino acids: CASSPRDSYEAFF. The CDR3 DNA reads as TGTGCCAGCTCCCCTCGGGACAGCTATGAAGCTTTCTTT.

V and J are TRBV12-3 or TRBV12-4 and TRBJ1-4, with D possibly matching TRBD1 (5 bases). Between the trimmed V and J ends, which lost 6 bases and 8 bases, there was a span of 10 bases. The CDR3 consists of 12 residues. The CDR3 sequence is CASSPGTEKLFF. DNA of the CDR3: TGTGCCAGCAGCCCTGGGACGGAAAAACTGTTTTTT.

The chain is built from TRBV27 and TRBJ2-7, with D maybe TRBD2 (6 bases). V lost 3 bases, J lost 1 base, and 13 bases lay in between. The CDR3 extends over 15 amino acids. Germline CDR1 MNHEY, CDR2 SMNVEV (reference sequence). The CDR3 region has the DNA TGTGCCAGCAGTTTCGCGGGACTCCGGTCCTACGAGCAGTACTTC. Translation: CASSFAGLRSYEQYF.

V and J are TRBV28 and TRBJ1-1, with D hard to call. Trimming took 2 bases from V and 8 from J, leaving 6 bases between them. Germline CDR1 and CDR2: MDHEN and SYDVKM. CDR3 length equals 11 residues. CDR3 protein: CASSLRREAFF. The CDR3 nucleotides are TGTGCCAGCAGTTTAAGACGAGAAGCTTTCTTT.

The chain is built from TRBV7-3 and TRBJ2-5, with 7 bases aligning to TRBD2. J gave up 2 bases and V 1 base, and 1 base lay outside the gene matches. CDR3 length: 14 amino acids. Germline V lookup: CDR1 SGHTA, CDR2 FQGTGA. CDR3 region: CASSLSGGQETQYF. CDR3 nucleotide sequence: TGTGCCAGCAGCTTAAGCGGGGGTCAAGAGACCCAGTACTTC.